These 25 T cell receptor beta chains share one sample of origin, sequenced in a study of blood T cells in healthy people across ages. Alongside a J-beta primer mix, a sample-barcoded 5' primer served in a second PCR lasting roughly 6 to 12 cycles. TCRdb re-analysed the 5' RACE reads in MiXCR, keeping a single row per CDR3 protein. The table has about a million distinct CDR3 sequences, just over 50% seen once. The sample taken for sequencing was blood. The receptors were gathered from a woman aged 55-75 years in good health.

This sequence joins TRBV5-6 and TRBJ2-5; 9 bases are a match to TRBD1. CDR1 is SGHDT and CDR2 is YYEEEE in the germline V gene. J was trimmed by 4 bases and V by 3 bases; bases with no gene match: 10. The CDR3 loop spans 16 amino acids. Written as DNA, the CDR3 is TGTGCCAGCAGCTCGGGCCGGGACAGGGCATTAGAGACCCAGTACTTC. It is translated as CASSSGRDRALETQYF. Combining the CDR3 with reference TRBV5-6 and TRBJ2-5 gives the whole variable domain DAGVTQSPTHLIKTRGQQVTLRCSPKSGHDTVSWYQQALGQGPQFIFQYYEEEERQRGNFPDRFSGHQFPNYSSELNVNALLLGDSALYLCASSSGRDRALETQYFGPGTRLLVL.

The table lists this clonotype with a few counts. The chain recombines TRBV4-1 with TRBJ2-4; 7 nucleotides align to TRBD1. Per germline, CDR1 MGHRA and CDR2 YSYEKL. J was trimmed by 3 bases and V by 1 base; bases with no gene match: 9. There are 17 residues in the CDR3. CDR3 loop: CASSQGRQRDSKNIQYF. Written as DNA, the CDR3 is TGCGCCAGCAGCCAAGGCCGCCAACGGGACAGCAAAAACATTCAGTACTTC.

This chain links TRBV4-2 with TRBJ2-3; 9 nucleotides align to TRBD2. CDR1 is LGHNA and CDR2 is YNFKEQ in the germline V gene. This CDR3 is built from 15 residues. V was pared by 5 bases and J by 4 bases, with 7 bases of the junction left unmatched. The CDR3 here is CASSGRTSAADTQYF. DNA for the CDR3: TGTGCCAGCAGCGGCCGGACTAGCGCAGCAGATACGCAGTATTTT.

The chain couples TRBV27 to TRBJ2-1; 10 bases agree with TRBD1. The CDR3 has 15 amino acids. V lost 4 bases to trimming and J lost 10 bases; unmatched junction nucleotides: 10. Germline CDR1 MNHEY, CDR2 SMNVEV (reference sequence). CDR3 in amino acids: CASSSSTGGSYEQFF. The CDR3 DNA follows: TGTGCCAGCAGTTCCTCGACAGGGGGCTCCTACGAGCAGTTCTTC.

This clonotype was detected only a few times. CDR3 bases: TGCGCCAGCAGTCCAGCGGGAGGGGGATCCTACGAGCAGTACTTC. As protein: CASSPAGGGSYEQYF. The chain recombines TRBV5-1 with TRBJ2-7; 10 positions match TRBD2. J was trimmed by 1 base and V by 5 bases; bases with no gene match: 6. From germline, CDR1 is SGHRS and CDR2 YFSETQ. The CDR3 loop spans 15 amino acids.

The chain employs TRBV12-3 or TRBV12-4 and TRBJ1-5; D unresolved. V lost 3 bases, J lost 0 bases, and 9 bases lay in between. The CDR3 sequence is 15 residues long. CDR3 nucleotides: TGTGCCAGCAGTTTTGGGGAATATAGCAATCAGCCCCAGCATTTT. This translates into CASSFGEYSNQPQHF.

V usage is TRBV5-1 and J usage is TRBJ2-7; 7 bases are shared with TRBD2. Germline V gives CDR1 SGHRS, CDR2 YFSETQ. The CDR3 extends over 14 amino acids. With 2 bases clipped from V and 3 bases from J, the junction kept 5 bases outside the gene matches. The CDR3 DNA sequence: TGCGCCAGCAGCTTTGGGACTACCGACTACGAGCAGTACTTC. Protein sequence: CASSFGTTDYEQYF.

This clonotype has more than one count but fewer than ten. CDR3 nucleotides: TGTGCCAGCAGCAAAACCCGTAGCGGGAAGTTTGTGACAGATACGCAGTATTTT. It encodes CASSKTRSGKFVTDTQYF. This chain connects TRBV25-1 to TRBJ2-3; 8 bases map to TRBD2. CDR3 length: 18 residues. Germline assignment: CDR1 MGHDK and CDR2 SYGVNS. V lost 6 bases and J lost 3; bases outside the gene matches: 17.

The chain carries TRBV4-1 and TRBJ2-7; the D gene is possibly TRBD2 (5 bases). V was cut by 4 bases and J by 0 bases, with 10 bases left in between. The CDR3 runs to 14 residues. The V gene's germline CDR1 is MGHRA and CDR2 YSYEKL. CDR3 coding DNA: TGCGCCAGCAGCCTTAGCGAAAGCTCCTACGAGCAGTACTTC. Translated: CASSLSESSYEQYF.

The chain links TRBV20-1 to TRBJ2-7; 8 nucleotides match TRBD1. This CDR3 is built from 13 residues. Germline CDR1 is DFQATT and CDR2 is SNEGSKA (reference sequence). J lost 4 bases, V lost 4 bases, and 6 bases had no gene match. The CDR3 loop reads CSANRQGSYEQYF. DNA for the CDR3: TGCAGTGCTAATAGACAGGGGAGTTACGAGCAGTACTTC.

The sample holds a few counts of this clonotype. J is TRBJ1-2 and V is TRBV7-8; D might be TRBD1 (5 bases). The germline V and J ends were trimmed by 6 bases and 8 bases, with 19 bases remaining between them. CDR3 size: 14 residues. Looked up from germline, CDR1 is SGHVS and CDR2 is FQNEAQ. CDR3 region: CASSKGQVVVGYTF. In DNA, the CDR3 is TGTGCCAGCAGTAAGGGGCAGGTCGTTGTGGGCTACACCTTC.

The rearrangement links TRBV27 to TRBJ2-6; TRBD1 or TRBD2 may be the D gene (5 bases each). Trimming took off 2 bases at V and 3 bases at J, with 17 bases between the two ends. The germline gives CDR1 MNHEY, CDR2 SMNVEV (reference sequence). The CDR3 sequence is 18 residues long. The CDR3 reads CASSLKGRVVGGANVLTF. DNA for the CDR3: TGTGCCAGCAGTTTAAAGGGACGGGTGGTCGGTGGGGCCAACGTCCTGACTTTC.

This rearrangement joins TRBV5-4 to TRBJ2-7; unclear D gene. The J call may be wrong; the DNA end is better matched by TRBJ2-5. There are 11 residues in the CDR3. The germline CDR1 and CDR2 sequences are SGHNT and YYREEE (reference sequence). The CDR3 DNA sequence: TGTGCCAGCATCCTCGGGGAGACCCAGTACTTC. Residues: CASILGETQYF.

This clonotype has a handful of counts. The chain links TRBV28 to TRBJ2-7; 8 bases align to TRBD2. Germline lookup yields CDR1 MDHEN and CDR2 SYDVKM. Trimming cost V 7 bases and J 5 bases; bases outside gene matches: 4. The CDR3 contains 12 residues. CDR3 bases: TGTGCCAGCAAGGGGACTAGGAACGAGCAGTACTTC. The encoded protein is CASKGTRNEQYF.

The V and J genes are TRBV28 and TRBJ1-2; D might be TRBD1 (5 bases). V lost 10 bases and J lost 7, with 19 bases in between. This CDR3 is 13 amino acids long. Looked up from germline, CDR1 is MDHEN and CDR2 is SYDVKM. This chain's CDR3 is CATYFTGKGGYTF. The CDR3 DNA sequence: TGTGCCACCTATTTCACAGGAAAGGGTGGCTACACCTTC.

DNA of the CDR3: TGTGCCAGCACCTTAAGGGGTCGCGGAGCTGAAGCTTTCTTT. Protein sequence: CASTLRGRGAEAFF. The chain has TRBV12-3 or TRBV12-4 and TRBJ1-1; TRBD1 is a possible D gene (5 bases). V dropped 7 bases and J dropped 6 bases, with 18 bases sitting between them. The CDR3 totals 14 residues.

This clonotype was seen only a few times. The V call is TRBV4-3, the J call TRBJ2-3, with D maybe TRBD2 (5 bases). Trimming cost V 1 base and J 6 bases, with 8 bases left between them. The CDR3 contains 13 residues. CDR1 LGHNA and CDR2 YSLEER come from the germline V gene. The DNA of the CDR3 is TGCGCCAGCAGCCAAGGAGGGAGCGATACGCAGTATTTT. Translating gives CASSQGGSDTQYF.

The chain links TRBV20-1 to TRBJ2-7, with D possibly called TRBD1 or TRBD2 (6 bases each). CDR3 length equals 13 residues. The V and J ends lost 4 bases and 3 bases respectively, with 13 bases between them. Per germline, CDR1 DFQATT and CDR2 SNEGSKA (reference sequence). In nucleotides, the CDR3 is TGCAGTGCTACCCCCGGAGGGGGCTACGAGCAGTACTTC. As protein: CSATPGGGYEQYF.

V gene TRBV25-1 combines with J gene TRBJ2-5, with D uncertain. The J call may be in error: the DNA end matches TRBJ2-7 better. Germline V lookup: CDR1 MGHDK, CDR2 SYGVNS. The CDR3 spans 13 residues. CDR3 amino acids: CASTKAECDEQYF. CDR3 bases: TGTGCCAGCACCAAGGCGGAGTGCGACGAGCAGTACTTC.

The chain combines TRBV9 with TRBJ2-7; unclear D gene. Trimming removed 0 bases at V and 3 bases at J, with 10 bases between. Germline V CDR1 and CDR2: SGDLS, YYNGEE. The CDR3 totals 14 residues. The CDR3 protein is CASSVGSSSYEQYF. The DNA for the CDR3 is TGTGCCAGCAGCGTAGGAAGTAGCAGCTACGAGCAGTACTTC.

This clonotype was observed a handful of times. The rearrangement uses TRBV5-1 and TRBJ2-1, with D perhaps matching TRBD1 (6 bases). Per the germline V gene, CDR1 is SGHRS and CDR2 is YFSETQ. The CDR3 is made up of 13 amino acids. The V and J ends lost 4 bases and 6 bases respectively, with 11 bases between them. CDR3 sequence reads: CASSPTGPNEQFF. CDR3 coding DNA: TGCGCCAGCAGCCCAACAGGGCCCAATGAGCAGTTCTTC.

The table lists this clonotype with a few counts. V gene TRBV12-3 or TRBV12-4 combines with J gene TRBJ2-6, with 7 bases lining up with TRBD1. V shed 6 bases, J shed 0 bases, and the junction held 17 bases outside the gene matches. CDR3 length: 20 amino acids. CDR3 bases: TGTGCCAGCAGGATGGGACAGCCAGTCATCTTTAGCTCTGGGGCCAACGTCCTGACTTTC. It encodes CASRMGQPVIFSSGANVLTF.

CDR3 bases: TGCGCCAGCAGCCAAGACAGGGCACAGTACTACGAGCAGTACTTC. Its translation is CASSQDRAQYYEQYF. V usage is TRBV4-1 and J usage is TRBJ2-4, with TRBD1 as a possible D gene (5 bases). The last part of the DNA fits TRBJ2-7 better; the J call may be wrong. This CDR3 is built from 15 residues. Germline CDR1 MGHRA, CDR2 YSYEKL.

The chain employs TRBV7-9 and TRBJ2-1; TRBD2 agrees at 9 bases. Germline CDR1 is SEHNR and CDR2 is FQNEAQ (reference sequence). Germline trimming cut 4 bases from V and 8 bases from J; bases unmatched to any gene: 6. The CDR3 is 14 amino acids. The CDR3 sequence: CASSSSGIYDEQFF. Here the CDR3 DNA reads TGTGCCAGCAGCTCTAGCGGGATATACGATGAGCAGTTCTTC.

The chain joins TRBV7-2 to TRBJ2-5; D remains unclear. Trimming stripped 2 bases from V and 4 bases from J, with 11 bases between. The CDR3 covers 14 residues. Germline V gene data show CDR1 as SGHTA and CDR2 as FQGNSA. For the CDR3, the DNA is TGTGCCAGCAGCTTACTACACGATCTAGAGACCCAGTACTTC. Protein sequence: CASSLLHDLETQYF.